The clone carrying this TCR beta chain was counted only a few times. The sample originates from a study of blood T cell repertoires in COVID-19. Per the study methods: The authors estimated nucleated cell counts from reference gene primer amplification. Produced via immunoSEQ multiplex PCR; TCRdb's table is partial and in-frame only. That table gives V, J and clone size, and the DNA gave D and trimming. Among some 78,000 clones listed, around 91% were seen once. The sample taken for sequencing was peripheral blood. The clonotype comes from a woman between 45 and 65 years old in a cohort sampled during active COVID-19.

The CDR3: CASSLATGVDSPLHF. In DNA, the CDR3 is TGTGCCAGCAGCTTGGCGACAGGGGTCGATTCACCCCTCCACTTT. The chain has TRBV5-6 and TRBJ1-6; 8 bases are a match to TRBD1. V shed 0 bases and J 8 bases; nucleotides not matched to a gene: 4. Germline CDR1 and CDR2: SGHDT and YYEEEE. The CDR3 extends over 15 amino acids. The complete variable domain, with remaining parts taken from reference TRBV5-6 and TRBJ1-6, reads DAGVTQSPTHLIKTRGQQVTLRCSPKSGHDTVSWYQQALGQGPQFIFQYYEEEERQRGNFPDRFSGHQFPNYSSELNVNALLLGDSALYLCASSLATGVDSPLHFGNGTRLTVT.